This TCR beta chain was recorded in a study of blood T cells in healthy people across ages (dated by TCRdb to 2014 to 2015). About the full investigation: In model experiments, template switching captured about one uniquely barcoded TCR beta cDNA molecule for every two T cells. Age-related changes in TCR beta repertoire diversity were measured in the study by deep sequencing normalized with unique cDNA molecular identifiers. The donors were split into four age groups: young (average 16 years), middle-aged (roughly 42), aged (more than 60) and long-lived (more than 80). To avoid experimental bias, donors of different ages were randomly spread across the sequencing lanes. For two donors (one aged 18 to 30 and one aged 80 or older), the study analyzed two additional independent replicas of 1 million unique cDNA reads from the same blood draw.

The donors were 40 or so Caucasian individuals from Russia, aged 6 to 90 years, who were systemically healthy. Each donor gave 8 to 10 milliliters of peripheral blood, drawn into EDTA-treated Vacutainer tubes. PBMCs were isolated by Ficoll-Paque density-gradient centrifugation, with at least 6.5 million obtained per sample. Trizol reagent was used to extract total RNA from PBMCs, with at least 5.5 micrograms per sample. For every donor, an aliquot of PBMCs went through flow cytometry to measure the percentages of naive CD45RAhigh/CD27high T cells. What the authors observed across the whole study: Total diversity estimates from one million sequenced T cells were considered lower bounds and underestimates. Observed TCR beta diversity per million T cells fell roughly linearly with age, and a significant reduction was already apparent by age roughly 40. Observed TCR beta diversity correlated strongly with the percentage of naive T cells measured by flow cytometry. Since profiling was done on bulk unsorted PBMCs, naive and antigen-experienced compartments could not be conclusively compared. Donor CMV infection status was unknown, potentially confounding age-related changes in expanded clonotypes. Compared with the aged group, more naive CD4+ T cells, fewer expanded clones and increased TCR diversity were shown by the long-lived group, suggesting age selection.

Library preparation used 5' RACE. For sequencing, an Illumina HiSeq 2500 was employed. A second about 6 to 11 cycle PCR used a sample-barcoded 5' primer and a J-beta primer mix. A template-switch 5' adaptor carrying 12 random nucleotides introduced a unique molecular identifier onto each TCR beta cDNA molecule. Each sample yielded at least 2.5 million CDR3-containing paired-end reads. The Mint cDNA synthesis kit, primed by a TRBC-specific oligonucleotide, was used to synthesize first-strand cDNA from all RNA. All cDNA was treated with uracil-DNA glycosylase and then went through a first 18-cycle PCR with the universal primers M1SS and BC2_uni_R. Concerning the study's data processing: Each sample was normalized by randomly selecting 1 million high-quality reads, each carrying a distinct molecular identifier. Instead of being binned into consensus sequences, reads with shared molecular identifiers were discarded. CDR3 identification, clonotype clustering and error correction used MiTCR with a Q25 quality threshold and the strictest error-elimination algorithm. A nonparametric unseen species model using Euler transformation provided a lower-bound estimate of total TCR beta diversity. TCRdb passed the public sequencing reads through fastp at Q25 and MiXCR, retaining productive beta sequences. Records with the same CDR3 protein are collapsed into one entry carrying the most frequent genes and DNA. TCRdb, rather than the study authors, made the V and J calls. This sample has about 1.4 million distinct CDR3 sequences in its table, and around 55% of those were observed once. 6.5% to 8.5% of the sample rests with the top ten.

From a lookup of the germline V gene, CDR1 and CDR2 are SGHRS and YFSETQ. After removal of 4 bases from V and 4 bases from J, the junction retains 6 bases not matched to a gene. The CDR3 runs 14 residues from the cysteine to the phenylalanine. The read is trimmed to its CDR3 DNA, 42 bases read in frame from base 1. A word on this clonotype: Its antigen is not yet known. Base qualities are not at hand, and no much larger clone is one base apart.

The TCR was taken from a man between 18 and 29 years old in good health. The sequencing sample was made of blood. The sequence is built from TRBV5-1 and TRBJ2-5; TRBD2 aligns with 8 central bases. DNA sequence: TGCGCCAGCAGCACACCGACTAGCGCAGAGACCCAGTACTTC. The encoded protein is CASSTPTSAETQYF.